Listed below are T cell receptor beta chains from one sample, sequenced in a study of a mutant IDH1 vaccine in newly diagnosed glioma. The protocol was immunoSEQ multiplex PCR, while the TCRdb copy is restricted to in-frame clones and leaves out a portion. The repertoire consists of tens of thousands of clones, with 81% occurring once and the leading ten covering about 16%. These receptors have no identified antigens. The source material was PBMCs, sampled from a glioma patient whose treatment included an IDH1 peptide vaccine. These receptors were collected from a young man with glioma. Each CDR3 is given with its conserved first and last residue. D genes are given only for firm matches. A clone size is listed for some rows: how often the clone was seen (once, few, many), or a class if it is expanded.

clone size,V gene,D gene,J gene,CDR3 length,CDR3 DNA,CDR3 protein
-,TRBV11-2,-,TRBJ1-4,16,TGTGCCAGCAGCCTCCTTAGGGGGGAAGTTAATGAAAAACTGTTTTTT,CASSLLRGEVNEKLFF
-,TRBV9,-,TRBJ2-3,15,TGTGCCAGCAGCCCAGGGCAGGCCAACACAGATACGCAGTATTTT,CASSPGQANTDTQYF
-,TRBV2,TRBD2,TRBJ2-5,16,TGTGCCAGCAGTGAATTTACTAGCGGGAGTAGAGAGACCCAGTACTTC,CASSEFTSGSRETQYF
-,TRBV4-2,-,TRBJ1-4,16,TGTGCCAGCAGCCCTCGAGTTGGAGTTGATAATGAAAAACTGTTTTTT,CASSPRVGVDNEKLFF
once,TRBV15,-,TRBJ2-1,16,TGTGCCACCAGCAGAGACTTAGCGGTCTCCTACAATGAGCAGTTCTTC,CATSRDLAVSYNEQFF
-,TRBV18,-,TRBJ2-6,17,TGTGCCAGCTCACCGGGAGGCCGTCTTCGGGGGGCCAACGTCCTGACTTTC,CASSPGGRLRGANVLTF
-,TRBV11-3,TRBD1,TRBJ2-7,12,TGTGCCAGCAGCTCCGACAGGGAAAAGCAGTACTTC,CASSSDREKQYF
-,TRBV30,-,TRBJ2-3,12,TGTGCCTGGAGTCGGGGTGCGGATACGCAGTATTTT,CAWSRGADTQYF
-,TRBV5-1,-,TRBJ1-1,12,TGCGCCAGCAGCTTGGGGCTATCGGGAGCTTTCTTT,CASSLGLSGAFF
-,TRBV5-1,-,TRBJ1-2,11,TGCGCCAGCAGCTTAGGTCCGGGCTACACCTTC,CASSLGPGYTF
-,TRBV5-1,-,TRBJ2-1,13,TGCGCCAGCAGTTTGGACCGGAACAATGAGCAGTTCTTC,CASSLDRNNEQFF
-,TRBV4-1,TRBD1,TRBJ1-1,15,TGCGCCAGCAGCCAAGAGGCAGGGGGGGGCACTGAAGCTTTCTTT,CASSQEAGGGTEAFF
-,TRBV6-5,-,TRBJ2-6,15,TGTGCCAGCGCCCTCCCGATCTCTGGGGCCAACGTCCTGACTTTC,CASALPISGANVLTF
medium-sized,TRBV16,TRBD1,TRBJ2-3,17,TGTGCCAGCAGCCAATCGAGGCAGGGGGCACGCACAGATACGCAGTATTTT,CASSQSRQGARTDTQYF
-,TRBV7-2,TRBD2,TRBJ2-1,15,TGTGCCAGCAGCTTGTCGGCGGGAGGGAGGGCTGAGCAGTTCTTC,CASSLSAGGRAEQFF
-,TRBV2,TRBD1,TRBJ2-7,16,TGTGCCAGCAGTGAAGCTCAGAGGAGACAGGGATTCGAGCAGTACTTC,CASSEAQRRQGFEQYF
-,TRBV27,-,TRBJ1-1,14,TGTGCCAGCAGTTTACTGTCTAGGGGCTTTGAAGCTTTCTTT,CASSLLSRGFEAFF
-,TRBV2,-,TRBJ2-7,14,TGTGCCAGCTTAAGGACAGCTACTTCCTACGAGCAGTACTTC,CASLRTATSYEQYF
-,TRBV6-5,TRBD1,TRBJ1-4,16,TGTGCCAGCAGTTCACGCAAGGGCAGGGGGAATGAAAAACTGTTTTTT,CASSSRKGRGNEKLFF
-,TRBV25-1,-,TRBJ2-5,15,TGTGCCAGCAGTGAAGGTCAGGGACATAGCGAGACCCAGTACTTC,CASSEGQGHSETQYF
-,TRBV6-1,-,TRBJ1-5,11,TGTGCCAGCAGTGAATATCAGCCCCAGCATTTT,CASSEYQPQHF
once,TRBV7-2,-,TRBJ1-1,13,TGTGCCAGCAGCTTGCAGACGAACACTGAAGCTTTCTTT,CASSLQTNTEAFF
few,TRBV29-1,TRBD1,TRBJ2-2,14,TGCAGCGTGCAGGGACAGGGAAACACCGGGGAGCTGTTTTTT,CSVQGQGNTGELFF
once,TRBV5-4,-,TRBJ1-2,12,TGTGCCAGCAGCACTTACAGGTTGGGCTACACCTTC,CASSTYRLGYTF
-,TRBV5-4,-,TRBJ1-2,13,TGTGCCAGCAGCTTGGGCCTGGCCTATGGCTACACCTTC,CASSLGLAYGYTF
-,TRBV5-8,TRBD1,TRBJ1-2,13,TGTGCCAGCAGCGGCCCAGGGGGTGGAGGCTACACCTTC,CASSGPGGGGYTF
-,TRBV19,-,TRBJ2-7,18,TGTGCCAGTAGTAGCCACCCTTCCCAGACGGGGATCTCCTACGAGCAGTACTTC,CASSSHPSQTGISYEQYF
-,TRBV7-2,-,TRBJ1-2,14,TGTGCCAGCAGCTTGCCGGGACACCTCTATGGCTACACCTTC,CASSLPGHLYGYTF
-,TRBV5-1,-,TRBJ2-3,14,TGCGCCAGCAGCGCCGTAGCGGCCACAGATACGCAGTATTTT,CASSAVAATDTQYF
-,TRBV7-2,-,TRBJ2-2,16,TGTGCCAGCAGCCCACTCGGGCGAGGACACACCGGGGAGCTGTTTTTT,CASSPLGRGHTGELFF
-,TRBV10-3,-,TRBJ2-7,11,TGTGCCATCAAAGAAAACTACGAGCAGTACTTC,CAIKENYEQYF
-,TRBV20-1,-,TRBJ1-2,11,TGCAGTGCTACTCAGGGGAATGGCTACACCTTC,CSATQGNGYTF
-,TRBV19,TRBD1,TRBJ1-2,15,TGTGCCAGTAGTCCAGGGGGGACCCGGGATTATGGCTACACCTTC,CASSPGGTRDYGYTF
-,TRBV4-1,TRBD2,TRBJ2-2,15,TGCGCCAGCAGATCCGGGGGAGGGTACTCCGGGGAGCTGTTTTTT,CASRSGGGYSGELFF
-,TRBV18,-,TRBJ1-2,16,TGTGCCAGCTCACCACCAGAGAGGATTACTAACTATGGCTACACCTTC,CASSPPERITNYGYTF
-,TRBV2,TRBD2,TRBJ2-7,18,TGTGCCAGCAGCCCTGGACTAGCGGGAGGGGTGATCTCCTACGAGCAGTACTTC,CASSPGLAGGVISYEQYF
-,TRBV6-5,-,TRBJ2-6,16,TGTGCCAGCAGTTACGTCGCTAGGGCTGGGGCCAACGTCCTGACTTTC,CASSYVARAGANVLTF
once,TRBV6-1,-,TRBJ1-2,16,TGTGCCAGCAGTGAACGTTTTTACAGATTGGACTATGGCTACACCTTC,CASSERFYRLDYGYTF
-,TRBV10-1,TRBD2,TRBJ2-5,15,TGCGCCAGCAGTGAGTCGACTAGCCCCATTGTGACCCAGTACTTC,CASSESTSPIVTQYF
-,TRBV30,-,TRBJ1-2,12,TGTGCCTGGAGGGTAGCTAACTATGGCTACACCTTC,CAWRVANYGYTF
once,TRBV10-3,-,TRBJ2-1,15,TGTGCCATCAGTGCCCCGGGCTCCTATGGCAATGAGCAGTTCTTC,CAISAPGSYGNEQFF
-,TRBV30,TRBD2,TRBJ2-2,13,TGTGCCTGGAGGGTCCTAGCGGCCGGGGAGCTGTTTTTT,CAWRVLAAGELFF
once,TRBV5-5,-,TRBJ2-1,12,TGTGCCAGCAGCTATAGGGACAATGAGCAGTTCTTC,CASSYRDNEQFF
once,TRBV30,TRBD2,TRBJ2-1,13,TGTGCCTGGAGTGGGCTAGCGGACAATGAGCAGTTCTTC,CAWSGLADNEQFF
-,TRBV6-5,TRBD1,TRBJ2-5,16,TGTGCCAGCAGCTACCGGTACAGGGGAGAAGGAGAGACCCAGTACTTC,CASSYRYRGEGETQYF